This T cell receptor (beta chain) was retrieved from a study of T cell responses to AZD1222 COVID-19 vaccine. Study observations and caveats: Baseline serostatus was positive in only a handful of AZD1222 recipients.

Concerning this clone: Its antigen is as yet unknown.

The J segment lost 10 bases and the V segment lost 5 bases, leaving 10 bases of the junction unmatched. This CDR3 has 15 residues. CDR1 and CDR2 (germline): MNHEY, SMNVEV (reference sequence). Assay used: immunoSEQ multiplex PCR; TCRdb lists only in-frame clones, some missing. The sample has some 170,000 clones, 70% to 90% seen once; the top ten hold 1.5% to 2%. This TCR came from an adult in good health. This specimen consisted of peripheral blood, obtained on day 0 of AZD1222 vaccination. This chain joins TRBV27 and TRBJ1-6; 8 positions agree with TRBD1. The CDR3 nucleotides read TGTGCCAGCAGTGGCACAGGGGGATGGAGATCACCCCTCCACTTT. Its protein product is CASSGTGGWRSPLHF.